The next 29 T cell receptor beta chains were all read from a single sample in a study of response to subunit inactivated influenza vaccine. A single record per CDR3 protein comes from TCRdb applying MiXCR to the RT-PCR reads. The profile covers 800,000 or so distinct CDR3 sequences, with 21% appearing a single time and 9.5% to 13% taken by the ten largest. The specimen was PBMCs from blood, collected around 5 days after vaccination. The origin of the receptors is a man in his forties or fifties who received an inactivated influenza vaccine.

The chain uses TRBV28 and TRBJ2-1; D is perhaps TRBD1 or TRBD2 (5 bases each). The V gene lost 5 bases and the J gene lost 9 bases, with 23 bases spanning the gap. Germline lookup yields CDR1 MDHEN and CDR2 SYDVKM. The CDR3 runs to 16 residues. The CDR3 DNA reads TGTGCCAGCAGTCCCTTCCCGGGACCTTCGAGGGGTGAGCAGTTCTTC. This gives the protein CASSPFPGPSRGEQFF.

This clonotype was picked up a small number of times. J is TRBJ2-7 and V is TRBV7-3; 9 bases map to TRBD2. The V and J ends lost 5 bases and 3 bases, in that order; junction bases with no gene match: 8. The CDR3 has 15 amino acids. In germline, CDR1 is SGHTA, CDR2 FQGTGA. The CDR3 region has the DNA TGTGCCAGCAGCCCCCAACTAGCGGGTTTCTACGAGCAGTACTTC. It yields the protein CASSPQLAGFYEQYF.

This clonotype came up a few times. This chain connects TRBV20-1 to TRBJ2-3; D gene uncertain. The CDR3 sequence is 13 residues long. V shed 2 bases and J shed 9 bases, with 15 bases lying between them. Germline-derived CDR1 and CDR2 are DFQATT and SNEGSKA (reference sequence). This chain's CDR3 is CSARKLFVATQYF. For the CDR3, the DNA is TGCAGTGCTAGAAAATTATTCGTTGCAACGCAGTATTTT.

The rearrangement uses TRBV7-9 and TRBJ1-5; possible D gene TRBD1, 6 bases. This CDR3 is built from 17 residues. Germline V gives CDR1 SEHNR, CDR2 FQNEAQ (reference sequence). Trimming removed 1 base at V and 2 bases at J, with 15 bases between. The CDR3 bases are TGTGCCAGCAGCTTAGGCGTCCTAGGGGGAGGCAATCAGCCCCAGCATTTT. This sequence encodes CASSLGVLGGGNQPQHF. Full variable domain (missing parts from reference TRBV7-9 and TRBJ1-5): DTGVSQNPRHKITKRGQNVTFRCDPISEHNRLYWYRQTLGQGPEFLTYFQNEAQLEKSRLLSDRFSAERPKGSFSTLEIQRTEQGDSAMYLCASSLGVLGGGNQPQHFGDGTRLSIL.

This clonotype appeared a few times. The chain couples TRBV6-1 to TRBJ2-5, with 7 bases that match TRBD2. Germline CDR1 is MNHNS and CDR2 is SASEGT. With 8 bases clipped from V and 3 bases from J, the junction kept 21 bases outside the gene matches. The CDR3 runs 18 residues. This CDR3 is CASSPLREVFGRKETQYF. The CDR3 nucleotides are TGTGCCAGCTCCCCCTTACGGGAGGTATTTGGGAGGAAAGAGACCCAGTACTTC.

CDR3 sequence (DNA): TGTGCCAGCAGGCCTAACAGGGGGCCAACAAGGAATGAGCAGTTCTTC. Translated, it gives CASRPNRGPTRNEQFF. This chain joins TRBV11-2 and TRBJ2-1, with 9 bases fitting TRBD1. V shed 6 bases and J 7 bases; nucleotides not matched to a gene: 13. The V gene's germline CDR1 is SGHAT and CDR2 FQNNGV. This CDR3 region has 16 residues.

The sample holds many counts of this clonotype. The chain has TRBV10-3 and TRBJ2-6; D is possibly TRBD1 (6 bases). Deletions cut 6 bases from V and 0 bases from J, with 9 bases between. Germline assignment: CDR1 ENHRY and CDR2 SYGVKD. CDR3 length: 15 residues. The DNA of the CDR3 is TGTGCCATCAGCGTGGACAGCTCTGGGGCCAACGTCCTGACTTTC. Amino acid sequence: CAISVDSSGANVLTF.

The genes are TRBV5-1 and TRBJ1-6, with 11 bases identical to TRBD1. J gave up 5 bases and V 2 bases, and 3 bases lay outside the gene matches. Per the germline V gene, CDR1 is SGHRS and CDR2 is YFSETQ. CDR3 length: 16 residues. This chain's CDR3 is CASSFGQGANNSPLHF. The CDR3, as DNA: TGCGCCAGCAGCTTCGGACAGGGGGCGAATAATTCACCCCTCCACTTT.

This chain connects TRBV2 to TRBJ2-5; TRBD2 matches at 11 bases. CDR3 length: 17 amino acids. Germline loops: CDR1 SNHLY, CDR2 FYNNEI. Trimming took 7 bases from V and 10 from J; bases not matched to a gene: 20. DNA of the CDR3: TGTGCCAGCATCCAGACTAGCGGGGCCGCCGGCGGGAAGGGCCAGTACTTC. This gives the protein CASIQTSGAAGGKGQYF.

The chain links TRBV5-6 to TRBJ2-1; D may match TRBD1 or TRBD2 (5 bases each). Trimming took off 3 bases at V and 10 bases at J, with 14 bases between the two ends. CDR1 and CDR2 from the germline V gene are SGHDT and YYEEEE. The CDR3 sequence is 13 residues long. CDR3 protein: CASSWDPGREQFF. In DNA form, the CDR3 reads TGTGCCAGCAGCTGGGACCCTGGTAGGGAGCAGTTCTTC. The variable domain in full, completed from reference TRBV5-6 and TRBJ2-1, reads DAGVTQSPTHLIKTRGQQVTLRCSPKSGHDTVSWYQQALGQGPQFIFQYYEEEERQRGNFPDRFSGHQFPNYSSELNVNALLLGDSALYLCASSWDPGREQFFGPGTRLTVL.

There are many counts of this clonotype. This rearrangement joins TRBV7-8 to TRBJ2-5; 9 nucleotides agree with TRBD2. Germline V lookup: CDR1 SGHVS, CDR2 FQNEAQ. The V segment lost 2 bases and the J segment 3 bases; nucleotides outside the gene matches: 4. The CDR3 covers 15 residues. The DNA for the CDR3 is TGTGCCAGCAGCTTATCAGCGGGGGGAGAAGAGACCCAGTACTTC. Translation: CASSLSAGGEETQYF.

This clonotype has just a few counts. This chain uses TRBV7-3 with TRBJ2-2; D perhaps matches TRBD2 (6 bases). Germline lookup yields CDR1 SGHTA and CDR2 FQGTGA. This CDR3 contains 13 residues. V gave up 4 bases and J gave up 7 bases, with 10 bases separating them. The CDR3 is CASSSGGVGELFF. The CDR3 DNA reads as TGTGCCAGCAGCTCTGGAGGGGTCGGGGAGCTGTTTTTT.

This chain connects TRBV27 to TRBJ1-5; TRBD1 might be the D (6 bases). Germline loops: CDR1 MNHEY, CDR2 SMNVEV (reference sequence). The V gene lost 4 bases and the J gene lost 3 bases, with 10 bases spanning the gap. The CDR3 length is 14 residues. CDR3 DNA sequence: TGTGCCAGCAGTTCCTACAGGGCCAATCAGCCCCAGCATTTT. Translating gives CASSSYRANQPQHF.

The CDR3 here is CASRRQGTFNSPLHF. CDR3 sequence (DNA): TGTGCCAGCAGACGGCAGGGGACCTTTAATTCACCCCTCCACTTT. This sequence joins TRBV6-1 and TRBJ1-6; D is perhaps TRBD1 (6 bases). Germline CDR1 and CDR2: MNHNS and SASEGT. Trimming removed 6 bases from V and 6 bases from J, with 15 bases in between. The CDR3 loop spans 15 amino acids.

At least ten counts were recorded for this clonotype. V gene TRBV12-3 or TRBV12-4 combines with J gene TRBJ2-7; D might be TRBD1 (6 bases). The CDR3 has 13 amino acids. Trimming removed 5 bases from V and 3 bases from J, with 11 bases in between. CDR3 bases: TGTGCCAGCAGTAGACAGGCGGGCTACGAGCAGTACTTC. Encoded protein: CASSRQAGYEQYF.

V gene TRBV5-4 combines with J gene TRBJ1-6; the D is unclear. Trimming took off 0 bases at V and 9 bases at J, with 16 bases between the two ends. Germline CDR1 and CDR2: SGHNT and YYREEE (reference sequence). The CDR3 totals 16 residues. This chain's CDR3 is CASSLDAGSAGSPLHF. In nucleotides, the CDR3 is TGTGCCAGCAGCTTGGATGCGGGGAGCGCTGGTTCACCCCTCCACTTT.

There are a few counts of this clonotype. The chain couples TRBV12-3 or TRBV12-4 to TRBJ2-7; 7 nucleotides align to TRBD2. This CDR3 is built from 15 residues. V trimming: 4 bases; J trimming: 4 bases; junction bases outside the gene matches: 10. The CDR3 bases are TGTGCCAGCAGTTGGCGCGGGGGAGGAGGGTACGAGCAGTACTTC. Its protein is CASSWRGGGGYEQYF.

The V and J genes are TRBV5-1 and TRBJ2-2; 8 nucleotides match TRBD1. J gave up 1 base and V 1 base, and 9 bases lay outside the gene matches. This CDR3 comprises 18 residues. In germline, CDR1 is SGHRS, CDR2 YFSETQ. The CDR3, as DNA: TGCGCCAGCAGCTTGCAGGGGGCGGCAAGTCTGAACACCGGGGAGCTGTTTTTT. Its translation: CASSLQGAASLNTGELFF.

This clonotype has more than one count but fewer than ten. The chain joins TRBV7-9 to TRBJ2-5, with 7 positions matching TRBD2. The length of the CDR3 is 15 residues. From germline, CDR1 is SEHNR and CDR2 FQNEAQ (reference sequence). V was pared by 1 base and J by 3 bases, with 5 bases of the junction left unmatched. The CDR3 nucleotides are TGTGCCAGCAGCTTAGTAGCTAGCGGAGAAGAGACCCAGTACTTC. As protein: CASSLVASGEETQYF.

This clonotype was recorded a few times. The chain combines TRBV7-9 with TRBJ1-1; 8 bases align to TRBD1. This CDR3 is 13 amino acids long. The V segment lost 5 bases and the J segment 7 bases; nucleotides outside the gene matches: 6. Germline CDR1 SEHNR, CDR2 FQNEAQ (reference sequence). The CDR3 sequence is CASSPQGANEAFF. The CDR3 nucleotides are TGTGCCAGCAGCCCCCAGGGGGCGAATGAAGCTTTCTTT.

V usage is TRBV7-6 and J usage is TRBJ2-7, with TRBD2 identical over 9 bases. J lost 3 bases, V lost 5 bases, and 17 bases had no gene match. The CDR3 is made up of 18 amino acids. Germline V gene lookup returns CDR1 SGHVS and CDR2 FNYEAQ. DNA of the CDR3: TGTGCCAGCAGCCCCGCGGGGGGGAGGACGGAATCCTTCTACGAGCAGTACTTC. Its protein is CASSPAGGRTESFYEQYF.

The chain employs TRBV7-2 and TRBJ2-7; D uncertain. Trimming removed 1 base at V and 7 bases at J, with 11 bases between. The CDR3 runs 13 residues. The germline V gene has CDR1 SGHTA and CDR2 FQGNSA. The CDR3 DNA follows: TGTGCCAGCAGCTTAGACCCCGTCGGGGAGCAGTACTTC. Amino acid sequence: CASSLDPVGEQYF.

This clonotype turned up a few times. V usage is TRBV20-1 and J usage is TRBJ2-3; D is uncertain. V was trimmed by 0 bases and J by 2 bases, leaving 15 bases between them. Germline lookup yields CDR1 DFQATT and CDR2 SNEGSKA (reference sequence). The CDR3 is 16 residues long. The CDR3 loop is CSARDILAENTDTQYF. The CDR3 DNA follows: TGCAGTGCTAGAGATATATTGGCCGAGAACACAGATACGCAGTATTTT.

The chain carries TRBV5-1 and TRBJ2-7, with D possibly matching TRBD2 (6 bases). With 4 bases removed from V and 0 bases from J, the gap between germline ends came to 14 bases. This CDR3 is built from 15 residues. Germline lookup yields CDR1 SGHRS and CDR2 YFSETQ. The CDR3 loop is CASSKTSYPSYEQYF. The CDR3, as DNA: TGCGCCAGCAGCAAGACTAGTTACCCCTCCTACGAGCAGTACTTC.

This clonotype was recorded a few times. The V gene is TRBV3-1, the J gene TRBJ1-1, with D uncertain. CDR3 size: 14 residues. Between the trimmed V and J ends, which lost 1 base and 0 bases, there was a span of 6 bases. CDR1 LGHDT and CDR2 YNNKEL come from the germline V gene (reference sequence). This CDR3 reads CASSQGSLNTEAFF. The CDR3 DNA sequence: TGTGCCAGCAGCCAAGGCAGCTTGAACACTGAAGCTTTCTTT.

In this sample, this clonotype turned up many times. The chain carries TRBV10-1 and TRBJ1-5; D might be TRBD1 (5 bases). CDR1 is WNHNN, CDR2 SYGVQD, per germline (reference sequence). Trimming pared 7 bases from V and 4 bases from J, leaving 17 bases between. The CDR3 consists of 15 residues. CDR3 nucleotide sequence: TGCGCCAGCATCTCAGGGAGTCTTATTAATCAGCCCCAGCATTTT. Translating gives CASISGSLINQPQHF.

The CDR3 protein is CSVSGRLNTEAFF. CDR3 sequence (DNA): TGCAGCGTTTCTGGACGGCTGAACACTGAAGCTTTCTTT. The chain has TRBV29-1 and TRBJ1-1, with D uncertain. From germline, CDR1 is SQVTM and CDR2 ANQGSEA. V was pared by 5 bases and J by 0 bases, with 10 bases between. This CDR3 is built from 13 residues. The variable domain in full, with the rest retrieved from reference TRBV29-1 and TRBJ1-1, is SAVISQKPSRDICQRGTSLTIQCQVDSQVTMMFWYRQQPGQSLTLIATANQGSEATYESGFVIDKFPISRPNLTFSTLTVSNMSPEDSSIYLCSVSGRLNTEAFFGQGTRLTVV.

This clonotype appeared a few times. CDR3 residues: CASSLEGLVRGPQHF. The CDR3, as DNA: TGTGCCAGCAGCTTAGAGGGGTTGGTCAGGGGGCCCCAGCATTTT. The V call is TRBV7-2, the J call TRBJ1-5; possibly TRBD1 for D (6 bases). Trimming removed 1 base at V and 9 bases at J, with 16 bases between. This CDR3 is built from 15 residues. Germline CDR1 SGHTA, CDR2 FQGNSA.

The V and J genes are TRBV6-1 and TRBJ2-2; possible D gene TRBD1, 6 bases. Per germline, CDR1 MNHNS and CDR2 SASEGT. The V and J ends lost 7 bases and 7 bases respectively, with 25 bases between them. The CDR3 sequence is 17 residues long. The CDR3 region has the DNA TGTGCCAGCACCAGAAGCCGGACAGTCTTCAGCCGCGGGGAGCTGTTTTTT. This translates into CASTRSRTVFSRGELFF.